Described below is a single T cell receptor (beta chain) sequence and its context. This record belongs to a study of blood T cell repertoires in COVID-19. Study-level background: Acute-phase and convalescent COVID-19 samples originated in the United States, Italy and Spain. T cells, B-cell-depleted T cells, or PBMCs provided the cDNA or gDNA that served as material.

Per the study methods: Reference gene primer amplification in the assay estimated nucleated cell counts. Some clones are missing from TCRdb's copy, which holds only in-frame ones; the method was immunoSEQ multiplex PCR. The DNA gave D and trimming, while V, J and clone size come from that table. The sample lists tens of thousands of clones; roughly 70% were seen once. Sequencing was performed on peripheral blood. This receptor was identified in an older man with acute or convalescent COVID-19.

CDR3 nucleotide sequence: TGTGCCAGCAGAAGAGCGGGAGTAAATCACGAGCAGTACTTC. It translates to CASRRAGVNHEQYF. V gene TRBV7-9 combines with J gene TRBJ2-7; TRBD2 aligns across 8 bases. V trimming: 6 bases; J trimming: 5 bases; junction bases outside the gene matches: 9. From germline, CDR1 is SEHNR and CDR2 FQNEAQ (reference sequence). The CDR3 runs to 14 residues.